This TCR beta chain came from a study of cytomegalovirus exposure and HLA in healthy donors. V was clipped by 5 bases and J by 0 bases, with 11 bases between them. The CDR3 is 15 residues long. CDR1 is LNHDA and CDR2 is SQIVND in the germline V gene (reference sequence). Vbeta (60) and Jbeta (13) primers were used in the PCR. Data came from immunoSEQ multiplex PCR; TCRdb stores just in-frame clones and leaves some out. The data show 120,000 or so clones, with 66% seen just once and 1.5% held by the top ten. Regarding donors, all were healthy bone marrow donors. Sequencing was done on a sample of PBMCs. The sequence was obtained from a man between 18 and 35 years old in good health and CMV-seronegative. This chain connects TRBV19 to TRBJ1-5, with D hard to call. The CDR3 spells CASSPSAVSNQPQHF. The CDR3 nucleotides read TGTGCCAGTAGTCCCTCAGCGGTTAGCAATCAGCCCCAGCATTTT.